This note documents a single TCR beta chain sequence. Antigen unknown. This CDR3 is built from 14 residues. The germline V gene encodes CDR1 SGHTS and CDR2 YDEGEE. V lost 6 bases and J 2 bases, leaving 15 bases between the germline ends. These data come from a study of cytomegalovirus exposure and HLA in healthy donors. Study-level results: Most TCR sequences were uncommon, yet certain public TCRs appeared in many donors. Reports state that TCR beta sequences accurately predicted most subjects' HLA-A and HLA-B alleles. Some TCR beta chains (approximately 180 of them) were listed as cytomegalovirus-associated. There was a cluster of highly shared sequence variants that was likely a sequencing artifact.

PCR involved 60 Vbeta and 13 Jbeta primers. The method was immunoSEQ multiplex PCR; TCRdb's version includes in-frame clones alone and lacks a portion of them. The sample contains some 150,000 clones, approximately 87% of which appear only once. The clonotype originates from a man between 40 and 49 years old in good health and CMV-seronegative. The J gene is TRBJ2-7, the V gene TRBV5-8; tentative D call: TRBD1 (6 bases). Sequenced: PBMCs. CDR3 sequence: CASTHRASTYEQYF. CDR3 in DNA: TGTGCCAGCACCCACAGGGCCTCGACCTACGAGCAGTACTTC. The full variable domain, completed using reference TRBV5-8 and TRBJ2-7, is EAGVTQSPTHLIKTRGQQATLRCSPISGHTSVYWYQQALGLGLQFLLWYDEGEERNRGNFPPRFSGRQFPNYSSELNVNALELEDSALYLCASTHRASTYEQYFGPGTRLTVT.